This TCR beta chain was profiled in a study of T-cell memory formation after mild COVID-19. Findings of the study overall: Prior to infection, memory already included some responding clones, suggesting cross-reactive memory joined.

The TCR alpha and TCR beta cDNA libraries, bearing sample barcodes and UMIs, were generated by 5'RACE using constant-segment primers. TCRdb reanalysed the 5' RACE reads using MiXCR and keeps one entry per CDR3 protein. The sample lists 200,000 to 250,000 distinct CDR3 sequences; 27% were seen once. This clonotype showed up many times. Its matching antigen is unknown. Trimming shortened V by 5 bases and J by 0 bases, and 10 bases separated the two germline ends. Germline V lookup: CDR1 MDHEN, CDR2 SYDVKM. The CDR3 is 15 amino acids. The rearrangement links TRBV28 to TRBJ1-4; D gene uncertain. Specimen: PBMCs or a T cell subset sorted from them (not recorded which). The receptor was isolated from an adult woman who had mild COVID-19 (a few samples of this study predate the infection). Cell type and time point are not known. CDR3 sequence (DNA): TGTGCCAGCAGTCCCAGACACCCAACTAATGAAAAACTGTTTTTT. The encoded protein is CASSPRHPTNEKLFF.